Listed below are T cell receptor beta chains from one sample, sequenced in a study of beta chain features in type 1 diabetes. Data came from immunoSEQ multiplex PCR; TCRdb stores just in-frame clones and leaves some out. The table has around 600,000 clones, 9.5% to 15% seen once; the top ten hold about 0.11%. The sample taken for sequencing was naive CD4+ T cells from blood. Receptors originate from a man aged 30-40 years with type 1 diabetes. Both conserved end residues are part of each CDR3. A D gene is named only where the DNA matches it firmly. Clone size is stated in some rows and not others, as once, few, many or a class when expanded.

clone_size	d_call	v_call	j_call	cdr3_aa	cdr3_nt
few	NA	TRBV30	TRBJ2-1	CARQGGAGYNEQFF	TGTGCCCGGCAGGGGGGGGCAGGATACAATGAGCAGTTCTTC
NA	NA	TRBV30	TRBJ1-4	CAWDRYAEKLFF	TGTGCCTGGGACAGGTACGCGGAAAAACTGTTTTTT
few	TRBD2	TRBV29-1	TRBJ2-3	CSVERLAGGGDTQYF	TGCAGCGTTGAAAGGCTAGCGGGGGGCGGAGATACGCAGTATTTT
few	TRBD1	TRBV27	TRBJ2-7	CASSLLGQGRPEQYF	TGTGCCAGCAGTTTATTGGGACAGGGAAGGCCCGAGCAGTACTTC
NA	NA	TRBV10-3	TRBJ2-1	CAIRAGATNEQFF	TGTGCCATCAGGGCGGGGGCGACCAATGAGCAGTTCTTC
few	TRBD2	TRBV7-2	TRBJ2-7	CASSSSSGGLYEQYF	TGTGCCAGCAGTTCAAGTAGCGGGGGGCTATACGAGCAGTACTTC
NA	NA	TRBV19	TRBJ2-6	CASKIRDASFTGANVLTF	TGTGCCAGTAAAATACGGGACGCATCCTTTACTGGGGCCAACGTCCTGACTTTC
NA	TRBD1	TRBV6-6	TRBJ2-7	CASSNRGHEQYF	TGTGCCAGCAGTAACAGGGGTCACGAGCAGTACTTC
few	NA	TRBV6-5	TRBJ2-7	CASSYSKSPGTYEQYF	TGTGCCAGCAGTTACTCTAAGTCCCCGGGGACCTACGAGCAGTACTTC
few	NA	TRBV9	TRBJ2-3	CASSVEGRDTQYF	TGTGCCAGCAGCGTAGAAGGCAGGGATACGCAGTATTTT
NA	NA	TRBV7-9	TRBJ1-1	CASSLEQVGTEAFF	TGTGCCAGCAGCTTAGAGCAGGTGGGCACTGAAGCTTTCTTT
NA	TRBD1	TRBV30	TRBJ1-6	CAWTTGGYNSPLHF	TGTGCCTGGACGACAGGGGGCTATAATTCACCCCTCCACTTT
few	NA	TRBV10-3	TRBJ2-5	CAISGGVGLETQYF	TGTGCCATCAGTGGAGGTGTTGGATTGGAGACCCAGTACTTC
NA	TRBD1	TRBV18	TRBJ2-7	CASSPDRVYEQYF	TGTGCCAGCTCACCCGACAGGGTTTACGAGCAGTACTTC
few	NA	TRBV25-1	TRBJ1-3	CASSRGTGSGNTIYF	TGTGCCAGCAGTCGAGGGACCGGCTCTGGAAACACCATATATTTT
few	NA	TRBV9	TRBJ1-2	CASSATGSYGYTF	TGTGCCAGCAGTGCTACCGGGTCCTATGGCTACACCTTC
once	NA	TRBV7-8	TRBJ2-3	CASSGRLGGTDTQYF	TGTGCCAGCAGCGGTAGATTAGGGGGCACAGATACGCAGTATTTT
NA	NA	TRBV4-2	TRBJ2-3	CASSLQSKRANTDTQYF	TGTGCCAGCAGCCTACAATCGAAGAGGGCTAACACAGATACGCAGTATTTT
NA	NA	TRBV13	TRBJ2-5	CASSLRGQETQYF	TGTGCCAGCAGCTTAAGAGGCCAAGAGACCCAGTACTTC
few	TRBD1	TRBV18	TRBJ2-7	CASSSGTGDTYEQYF	TGTGCCAGCTCCAGCGGGACAGGGGATACCTACGAGCAGTACTTC
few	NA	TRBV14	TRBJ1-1	CASSLFENTEAFF	TGTGCCAGCAGCCTATTCGAGAACACTGAAGCTTTCTTT
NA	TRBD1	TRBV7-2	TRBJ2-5	CASSSWTGKETQYF	TGTGCCAGCAGCTCCTGGACAGGGAAAGAGACCCAGTACTTC
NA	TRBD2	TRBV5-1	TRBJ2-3	CASSFGGVTDTQYF	TGCGCCAGCAGCTTTGGGGGGGTCACAGATACGCAGTATTTT
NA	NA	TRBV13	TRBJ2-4	CASSSLGGGKNIQYF	TGTGCCAGCAGCTCTCTCGGAGGGGGCAAAAACATTCAGTACTTC
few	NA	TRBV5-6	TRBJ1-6	CASSLDIRALHF	TGTGCCAGCAGCTTAGATATCCGGGCCCTCCACTTT
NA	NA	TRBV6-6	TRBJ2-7	CASSPGTPTYEQYF	TGTGCCAGCAGCCCCGGGACACCTACCTACGAGCAGTACTTC
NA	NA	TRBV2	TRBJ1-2	CASSGQVEYGYTF	TGTGCCAGCAGTGGACAGGTTGAATATGGCTACACCTTC
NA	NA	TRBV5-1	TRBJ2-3	CASRRGQSDTQYF	TGCGCCAGCCGGAGGGGGCAGTCAGATACGCAGTATTTT
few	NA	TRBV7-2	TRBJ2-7	CASSLPQVGPDF	TGTGCCAGCAGCTTACCTCAGGTTGGCCCGGACTTC
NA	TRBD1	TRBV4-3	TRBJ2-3	CASSQQVTGVKDTQYF	TGCGCCAGCAGCCAACAGGTGACAGGGGTAAAAGATACGCAGTATTTT
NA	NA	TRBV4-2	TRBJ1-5	CASSLTSSGDNQPQHF	TGTGCCAGCAGCCTAACTAGCAGCGGTGACAATCAGCCCCAGCATTTT
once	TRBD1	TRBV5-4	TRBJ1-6	CASSSDRRYNSPLHF	TGTGCCAGCAGCTCGGACAGGCGGTATAATTCACCCCTCCACTTT
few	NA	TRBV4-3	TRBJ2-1	CASSQDPTDSYNEQFF	TGCGCCAGCAGCCAAGATCCGACTGACTCCTACAATGAGCAGTTCTTC
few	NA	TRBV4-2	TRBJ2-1	CASSQPSPSEQFF	TGTGCCAGCAGCCAACCTTCCCCCTCCGAGCAGTTCTTC
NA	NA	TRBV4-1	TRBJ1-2	CASSQERGSYGYTF	TGCGCCAGCAGCCAAGAACGGGGCAGCTATGGCTACACCTTC
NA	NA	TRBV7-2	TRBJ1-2	CASSFENLGYGYTF	TGTGCCAGCAGCTTCGAGAACCTGGGGTATGGCTACACCTTC
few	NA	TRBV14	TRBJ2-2	CASSHRVNTGELFF	TGTGCCAGCAGCCATAGGGTTAACACCGGGGAGCTGTTTTTT
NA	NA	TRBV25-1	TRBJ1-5	CASSESAGHQPQHF	TGTGCCAGCAGTGAATCGGCAGGCCATCAGCCCCAGCATTTT
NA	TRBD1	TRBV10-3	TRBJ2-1	CAISTGGQGDNEQFF	TGTGCCATCAGCACAGGGGGACAGGGGGACAATGAGCAGTTCTTC
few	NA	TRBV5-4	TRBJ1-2	CASSLDTGYSGYTF	TGTGCCAGCAGCTTGGATACAGGGTATAGCGGCTACACCTTC
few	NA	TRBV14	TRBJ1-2	CASSQQGIGNGYTF	TGTGCCAGCAGCCAACAAGGGATCGGTAATGGCTACACCTTC
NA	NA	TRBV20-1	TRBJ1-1	CSASGPEAFF	TGCAGTGCTTCCGGCCCTGAAGCTTTCTTT
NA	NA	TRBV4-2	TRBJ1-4	CASSPLLGTTNEKLFF	TGTGCCAGCAGCCCCTTGCTCGGGACAACTAATGAAAAACTGTTTTTT
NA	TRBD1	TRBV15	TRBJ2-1	CATSRLRRTGGDEQFF	TGTGCCACCAGCAGGCTACGGCGGACAGGGGGCGATGAGCAGTTCTTC
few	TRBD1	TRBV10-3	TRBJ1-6	CAISEQGPGSPLHF	TGTGCCATCAGTGAACAGGGGCCGGGGTCACCCCTCCACTTT
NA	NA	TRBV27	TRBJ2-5	CASSFGRGETQYF	TGTGCCAGCAGTTTTGGACGGGGGGAGACCCAGTACTTC
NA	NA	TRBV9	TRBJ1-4	CASSVEGRAGEKLFF	TGTGCCAGCAGCGTAGAGGGCAGGGCTGGAGAAAAACTGTTTTTT
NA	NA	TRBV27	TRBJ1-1	CASSLSSWTPLLNTEAFF	TGTGCCAGCAGTTTATCGAGCTGGACTCCCCTCTTGAACACTGAAGCTTTCTTT
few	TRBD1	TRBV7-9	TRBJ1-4	CASSDTGGVANEKLFF	TGTGCCAGCAGCGATACAGGGGGCGTCGCTAATGAAAAACTGTTTTTT
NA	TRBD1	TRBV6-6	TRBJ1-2	CASSRIIQGAHYGYTF	TGTGCCAGCAGTCGGATTATACAGGGGGCTCACTATGGCTACACCTTC
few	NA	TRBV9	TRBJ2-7	CASSVGSKVYEQYF	TGTGCCAGCAGCGTAGGGTCAAAGGTCTACGAGCAGTACTTC
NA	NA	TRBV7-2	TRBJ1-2	CASSQAQGQSYGYTF	TGTGCCAGCAGCCAGGCGCAGGGGCAGTCCTATGGCTACACCTTC
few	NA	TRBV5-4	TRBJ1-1	CASSLDANTEAFF	TGTGCCAGCAGCTTGGACGCGAACACTGAAGCTTTCTTT
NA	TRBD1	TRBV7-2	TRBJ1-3	CASSFSGTGGSGNTIYF	TGTGCCAGCAGCTTCTCCGGGACAGGGGGCTCTGGAAACACCATATATTTT
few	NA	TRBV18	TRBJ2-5	CASSPPQETQYF	TGTGCCAGCTCACCACCCCAAGAGACCCAGTACTTC